The count of the clone carrying this T cell receptor (beta chain) is one. The data were taken from a study of CD8 T cells in Susac syndrome. An amount of RNA that ranged from roughly 0.45 to 1 ug was reverse transcribed with random hexamers. TCR beta CDR3 was amplified by immunoSEQ covering 54 Vbeta and 13 Jbeta. One entry per CDR3 protein, called by TCRdb with MiXCR from the immunoSEQ multiplex PCR reads. Here the sample spans tens of thousands of distinct CDR3 sequences, about 95% being singletons. Trimming shortened V by 6 bases and J by 3 bases, and 15 bases separated the two germline ends. The V gene's germline CDR1 is SEHNR and CDR2 FQNEAQ (reference sequence). The CDR3 has 15 amino acids.

The receptor comes from a human donor with Susac syndrome. The chain couples TRBV7-9 to TRBJ2-1, with a possible D match to TRBD1 (6 bases). Source material: CD4+ T cells from PBMCs. The CDR3, as DNA: TGTGCCAGCAGTCAGGGGTCAAGCTTCTACAATGAGCAGTTCTTC. It codes for CASSQGSSFYNEQFF. The variable domain in full, with the rest retrieved from reference TRBV7-9 and TRBJ2-1, is DTGVSQNPRHKITKRGQNVTFRCDPISEHNRLYWYRQTLGQGPEFLTYFQNEAQLEKSRLLSDRFSAERPKGSFSTLEIQRTEQGDSAMYLCASSQGSSFYNEQFFGPGTRLTVL.